Below are 7 T cell receptor beta chains sequenced from a single sample in a study of blood T cell repertoires in COVID-19. Repertoires were generated with immunoSEQ multiplex PCR, while TCRdb's copy carries only in-frame clones and drops some. The sample contains around 150,000 clones, about 88% of which appear only once. Sequences were obtained from peripheral blood. The source of these receptors is a woman aged 80 or older with acute or convalescent COVID-19.

V usage is TRBV27 and J usage is TRBJ2-3, with D maybe TRBD1 (5 bases). Looked up from germline, CDR1 is MNHEY and CDR2 is SMNVEV (reference sequence). The ends were cut back, 1 base at V and 5 bases at J, with 7 bases in the middle. This CDR3 is 13 amino acids long. The DNA for the CDR3 is TGTGCCAGCAGTTTATTCCAGGGAGATACGCAGTATTTT. This gives the protein CASSLFQGDTQYF.

The gene calls are TRBV19 and TRBJ1-1; D ambiguous. The CDR3 consists of 12 residues. The germline V gene has CDR1 LNHDA and CDR2 SQIVND (reference sequence). The V and J ends lost 5 bases and 3 bases respectively, with 7 bases between them. The CDR3 reads CASSFIYTEAFF. CDR3 bases: TGTGCCAGTAGTTTTATTTACACTGAAGCTTTCTTT.

The chain joins TRBV5-4 to TRBJ1-2, with D possibly TRBD1 on 5 matching bases. Germline lookup yields CDR1 SGHNT and CDR2 YYREEE (reference sequence). Trimming removed 0 bases from V and 3 bases from J, with 9 bases in between. CDR3 length: 14 residues. CDR3 coding DNA: TGTGCCAGCAGCTTGGCAGGGCAGGACTATGGCTACACCTTC. It specifies CASSLAGQDYGYTF.

The rearrangement joins TRBV2 to TRBJ1-5, with 9 positions matching TRBD1. This CDR3 contains 17 residues. In germline, CDR1 is SNHLY, CDR2 FYNNEI. The ends lost 5 bases at V and 11 bases at J; junction bases unmatched: 19. This chain's CDR3 is CASSHVPGQGRGQAQHF. The DNA of the CDR3 is TGTGCCAGCAGTCACGTCCCGGGACAGGGACGGGGCCAGGCCCAGCATTTT.

The V and J genes are TRBV5-1 and TRBJ2-7, with D possibly matching TRBD1 (6 bases). Germline CDR1 is SGHRS and CDR2 is YFSETQ. Trimming took off 7 bases at V and 1 base at J, with 15 bases between the two ends. The CDR3 length is 14 residues. The CDR3 DNA is TGCGCCAGCTCCCGACAGGCCGAATCCTACGAGCAGTACTTC. Protein sequence: CASSRQAESYEQYF.

This chain links TRBV6-5 with TRBJ1-2; 12 bases match TRBD1. J was trimmed by 6 bases and V by 2 bases; bases with no gene match: 1. The CDR3 sequence is 14 residues long. The germline gives CDR1 MNHEY, CDR2 SVGAGI. DNA for the CDR3: TGTGCCAGCAGTTACGGGACAGGGGGCCATGGCTACACCTTC. Its translation is CASSYGTGGHGYTF.

The CDR3 loop is CASSGRGQGSYGYTF. DNA of the CDR3: TGTGCCAGCAGTGGTCGGGGACAGGGGAGTTATGGCTACACCTTC. The chain links TRBV2 to TRBJ1-2; 10 bases map to TRBD1. Germline V gene sequence: CDR1 SNHLY, CDR2 FYNNEI. The CDR3 consists of 15 residues. J lost 5 bases, V lost 4 bases, and 7 bases had no gene match.